A single sample is the source of the 25 T cell receptor beta chains below, sequenced in a study of T cell repertoires in cytomegalovirus infection. TCRdb processed the reads anew with MiXCR; each CDR3 protein has one entry. The repertoire holds some 200,000 distinct CDR3 sequences, with 15% to 20% as singletons. The material sequenced was PBMCs. The receptors originated from a human donor in good health (CMV status not recorded). Some clones in this sample may be carry-over from other donors' samples.

V gene TRBV29-1 combines with J gene TRBJ2-7, with D possibly matching TRBD2 (7 bases). V was shortened by 3 bases and J by 4 bases, with 19 bases between the two germline ends. The CDR3 loop spans 15 amino acids. Germline CDR1 SQVTM, CDR2 ANQGSEA. The CDR3 DNA reads TGCAGCGTTGAGGGGGGGCGCCAGGGGTATTACGAGCAGTACTTC. Its translation is CSVEGGRQGYYEQYF.

J is TRBJ1-2 and V is TRBV5-1; D remains unclear. V was trimmed by 5 bases and J by 6 bases, leaving 17 bases between them. Germline V gene sequence: CDR1 SGHRS, CDR2 YFSETQ. CDR3 length equals 14 residues. The CDR3, as DNA: TGCGCCAGCAGGTTAGGACGGAGCACGAATGGCTACACCTTC. Amino acids: CASRLGRSTNGYTF.

J is TRBJ1-1 and V is TRBV5-4; D remains ambiguous. The CDR3 extends over 12 amino acids. Germline loops: CDR1 SGHNT, CDR2 YYREEE (reference sequence). V dropped 6 bases and J dropped 1 base, with 7 bases sitting between them. This CDR3 reads CASKQRNTEAFF. The CDR3 DNA follows: TGTGCCAGCAAACAGAGGAACACTGAAGCTTTCTTT.

This sequence joins TRBV5-6 and TRBJ2-7; TRBD1 is a possible D gene (6 bases). Trimming pared 0 bases from V and 7 bases from J, leaving 20 bases between. This CDR3 spans 16 amino acids. The germline gives CDR1 SGHDT, CDR2 YYEEEE. CDR3 in DNA: TGTGCCAGCAGCTTGGCTGGGACACTCAGAAGACATGAGCAGTACTTC. The encoded protein is CASSLAGTLRRHEQYF.

This chain links TRBV12-3 or TRBV12-4 with TRBJ1-2; no reliable D call. V was cut by 7 bases and J by 8 bases, with 11 bases left in between. This CDR3 region has 11 residues. DNA of the CDR3: TGTGCCAGCAATGCAGGAGGCGGCTACACCTTC. It codes for CASNAGGGYTF.

The rearrangement links TRBV5-6 to TRBJ1-5, with 8 nucleotides matching TRBD1. Germline V gene sequence: CDR1 SGHDT, CDR2 YYEEEE. V dropped 2 bases and J dropped 1; count of bases not matched to a gene: 5. The CDR3 has 16 amino acids. This CDR3 reads CASSFRTGRSNQPQHF. CDR3 in DNA: TGTGCCAGCAGCTTCCGGACAGGGCGAAGCAATCAGCCCCAGCATTTT.

This clonotype was recorded at least ten times. The DNA for the CDR3 is TGTGCCAGCAGCTTAAGCCCGACTAGCAATCAGCCCCAGCATTTT. Protein sequence: CASSLSPTSNQPQHF. The chain couples TRBV7-2 to TRBJ1-5; no firm D call. The CDR3 is 15 amino acids. V lost 2 bases, J lost 0 bases, and 8 bases lay in between. Germline V CDR1 and CDR2: SGHTA, FQGNSA.

This clonotype was picked up many times. The genes are TRBV7-2 and TRBJ2-5; 8 bases align to TRBD2. Germline V gives CDR1 SGHTA, CDR2 FQGNSA. The CDR3 contains 15 residues. Trimming cost V 7 bases and J 1 base; bases outside gene matches: 8. CDR3 DNA sequence: TGTGCCAGCATCCCACGTAGCGGGGTCCAAGAGACCCAGTACTTC. This gives the protein CASIPRSGVQETQYF.

This clonotype was detected only a few times. The chain uses TRBV2 and TRBJ2-3, with D unclear. The V end lost 7 bases, the J end lost 2 bases, and 16 bases lay between the germline ends. The CDR3 has 15 residues. Germline V lookup: CDR1 SNHLY, CDR2 FYNNEI. CDR3 loop: CASNPLTASTDTQYF. Written as DNA, the CDR3 is TGTGCCAGCAACCCGCTGACCGCCTCCACAGATACGCAGTATTTT.

The V and J genes are TRBV5-1 and TRBJ1-1, with 12 bases lining up with TRBD1. This CDR3 contains 14 residues. Looked up from germline, CDR1 is SGHRS and CDR2 is YFSETQ. The J segment lost 5 bases and the V segment lost 7 bases, leaving 6 bases of the junction unmatched. The CDR3 protein is CASQGTGGETEAFF. The DNA for the CDR3 is TGCGCCAGCCAGGGGACAGGGGGCGAGACTGAAGCTTTCTTT.

The gene calls are TRBV27 and TRBJ2-3; no firm D call. Germline CDR1 is MNHEY and CDR2 is SMNVEV (reference sequence). Trimming took 6 bases from V and 0 from J, leaving 7 bases between them. The CDR3 consists of 13 residues. Written as DNA, the CDR3 is TGTGCCAGCAGGGATGGGAGCACAGATACGCAGTATTTT. It yields the protein CASRDGSTDTQYF.

This clonotype has just a few counts. This sequence joins TRBV28 and TRBJ2-5; D call uncertain. CDR3 length: 13 amino acids. V lost 5 bases to trimming and J lost 5 bases, with 12 bases between them. Germline V gene sequence: CDR1 MDHEN, CDR2 SYDVKM. For the CDR3, the DNA is TGTGCCAGCAGTAGAGCGCCTACGGAGACCCAGTACTTC. Protein product: CASSRAPTETQYF.

The chain couples TRBV28 to TRBJ1-2; maybe TRBD1 (5 bases). Trimming removed 7 bases from V and 3 bases from J, with 18 bases in between. Germline CDR1 and CDR2: MDHEN and SYDVKM. The CDR3 is 15 amino acids. This CDR3 reads CASNSPRGADYGYTF. In DNA, the CDR3 is TGTGCCAGCAACAGCCCGCGGGGCGCGGACTATGGCTACACCTTC.

This clonotype showed up just a few times. This chain uses TRBV7-3 with TRBJ1-2, with D unresolved. CDR3 length: 13 amino acids. Looked up from germline, CDR1 is SGHTA and CDR2 is FQGTGA. Trimming cost V 3 bases and J 2 bases, with 7 bases left between them. This chain's CDR3 is CASSFGRNYGYTF. The DNA for the CDR3 is TGTGCCAGCAGCTTCGGACGGAACTATGGCTACACCTTC.

V gene TRBV27 combines with J gene TRBJ2-3, with a possible D match to TRBD2 (5 bases). V was pared by 2 bases and J by 0 bases, with 9 bases between. The CDR3 is 15 residues long. Germline V lookup: CDR1 MNHEY, CDR2 SMNVEV (reference sequence). The CDR3 sequence is CASSLQRSSTDTQYF. In DNA, the CDR3 is TGTGCCAGCAGTTTACAGCGGAGTAGCACAGATACGCAGTATTTT.

The chain recombines TRBV7-3 with TRBJ2-2; D is possibly TRBD1 (6 bases). Germline assignment: CDR1 SGHTA and CDR2 FQGTGA. This CDR3 spans 15 amino acids. V lost 5 bases to trimming and J lost 3 bases, with 13 bases between them. The CDR3 sequence is CASSRDRTDTGELFF. CDR3 bases: TGTGCCAGCAGCCGAGACAGGACGGACACCGGGGAGCTGTTTTTT.

The chain has TRBV7-3 and TRBJ1-1; D is undetermined. The CDR3 length is 15 residues. Germline V gene lookup returns CDR1 SGHTA and CDR2 FQGTGA. Trimming cost V 0 bases and J 3 bases, with 11 bases left between them. In DNA, the CDR3 is TGTGCCAGCAGCTTAACGATGGACTCACACACTGAAGCTTTCTTT. Translation gives CASSLTMDSHTEAFF.

This sequence joins TRBV2 and TRBJ2-3; D unclear. V was shortened by 6 bases and J by 0 bases, with 13 bases between the two germline ends. CDR3 length: 15 amino acids. From germline, CDR1 is SNHLY and CDR2 FYNNEI. CDR3: CASSDLYPSTDTQYF. The CDR3 nucleotides are TGTGCCAGCAGCGATCTCTACCCTAGCACAGATACGCAGTATTTT.

The rearrangement links TRBV6-2 or TRBV6-3 to TRBJ2-7; tentative D call: TRBD1 (6 bases). CDR1 MNHEY and CDR2 SVGEGT come from the germline V gene. V was cut by 6 bases and J by 2 bases, with 17 bases left in between. The CDR3 sequence is 15 residues long. The CDR3 nucleotides read TGTGCCAGCAGACCTCAGGACAGTTCCCCCTACGAGCAGTACTTC. Protein product: CASRPQDSSPYEQYF.

Only a few counts were recorded for this clonotype. The V and J genes are TRBV6-6 and TRBJ1-5; a weak D match, TRBD1 (5 bases). Trimming took off 7 bases at V and 3 bases at J, with 13 bases between the two ends. The length of the CDR3 is 14 residues. CDR1 and CDR2 (germline): MNHNY, SVGAGI (reference sequence). CDR3 residues: CASKRGTNNQPQHF. CDR3 nucleotide sequence: TGTGCCAGCAAAAGGGGAACAAACAATCAGCCCCAGCATTTT.

This chain links TRBV20-1 with TRBJ1-4; D not resolved. V lost 3 bases and J 4 bases, leaving 12 bases between the germline ends. The CDR3 totals 14 residues. Germline assignment: CDR1 DFQATT and CDR2 SNEGSKA (reference sequence). The CDR3, as DNA: TGCAGTGCTAGGGTGGCCGCGCATAATGAAAAACTGTTTTTT. It specifies CSARVAAHNEKLFF.

The rearrangement joins TRBV6-1 to TRBJ2-7; D ambiguous. Germline CDR1 reads MNHNS; CDR2 reads SASEGT. Trimming pared 1 base from V and 0 bases from J, leaving 10 bases between. This CDR3 spans 15 amino acids. In DNA form, the CDR3 reads TGTGCCAGCAGTGAAGTGGCCTTTAGCTCCTACGAGCAGTACTTC. As protein: CASSEVAFSSYEQYF.

At least ten counts were recorded for this clonotype. This chain uses TRBV12-3 or TRBV12-4 with TRBJ2-1; 11 bases align to TRBD2. V dropped 6 bases and J dropped 6; count of bases not matched to a gene: 4. The CDR3 is made up of 14 amino acids. The CDR3 region has the DNA TGTGCCAGCAGCCGACTAGCGGGGCCCAATGAGCAGTTCTTC. This gives the protein CASSRLAGPNEQFF.

There are many counts of this clonotype. The chain joins TRBV6-6 to TRBJ1-2; D gene unclear. Germline V CDR1 and CDR2: MNHNY, SVGAGI (reference sequence). This CDR3 contains 15 residues. The V gene lost 0 bases and the J gene lost 5 bases, with 13 bases spanning the gap. The CDR3 sequence: CASSYSNVSPYGYTF. The CDR3 DNA reads as TGTGCCAGCAGTTACTCAAACGTCTCACCGTATGGCTACACCTTC.

The table lists this clonotype with a few counts. The V gene is TRBV7-9, the J gene TRBJ2-1; no definite D call. The CDR3 totals 12 residues. V lost 6 bases, J lost 6 bases, and 9 bases lay in between. The germline V gene has CDR1 SEHNR and CDR2 FQNEAQ (reference sequence). CDR3 DNA sequence: TGTGCCAGCAGGCCCCTGGTCAATGAGCAGTTCTTC. Its protein product is CASRPLVNEQFF.